The rows below give T cell receptor beta chains drawn from one sample of a study of OX40 agonist ivuxolimab in advanced cancers. TCRdb's copy holds only in-frame clones and misses some; the assay was immunoSEQ multiplex PCR. The table shows over 95,000 clones, with 90% to 95% occurring only once. Sequenced here: CD4+ or CD8+ T cells sorted from blood, sampled in a trial of the OX40 agonist ivuxolimab. These TCRs come from an adult with an advanced solid tumor such as melanoma, head and neck, liver or kidney cancer. Each CDR3 is given with its conserved first and last residue. The order of the fields is D gene, J gene, V gene, clone size, CDR3 DNA, CDR3 protein. The D gene is left open where the match is weak. Expanded clones are given a class, and other clones once, few, many or no size at all.

D gene: TRBD2; J gene: TRBJ2-7; V gene: TRBV7-3; clone size: NA; CDR3 DNA: TGTGCCAGCAGCGTTAGCGGGAGGGCTTTCGAGCAGTACTTC; CDR3 protein: CASSVSGRAFEQYF
D gene: NA; J gene: TRBJ1-1; V gene: TRBV9; clone size: NA; CDR3 DNA: TGTGCCAGCAGCAGGACGGGGGGAGTTACTGAAGCTTTCTTT; CDR3 protein: CASSRTGGVTEAFF
D gene: NA; J gene: TRBJ2-1; V gene: TRBV7-7; clone size: NA; CDR3 DNA: TGTGCCAGCAGCTTGGGTGGTTCGGATGAGCAGTTCTTC; CDR3 protein: CASSLGGSDEQFF
D gene: TRBD1; J gene: TRBJ2-7; V gene: TRBV2; clone size: once; CDR3 DNA: TGTGCCAGCAGTCGGGACAGGGGATCCTACGAGCAGTACTTC; CDR3 protein: CASSRDRGSYEQYF
D gene: NA; J gene: TRBJ1-2; V gene: TRBV5-6; clone size: NA; CDR3 DNA: TGTGCCAGCAGCTTTTTTTCAGGGTTATATGGCTACACCTTC; CDR3 protein: CASSFFSGLYGYTF
D gene: TRBD2; J gene: TRBJ2-7; V gene: TRBV4-2; clone size: NA; CDR3 DNA: TGTGCCAGCAGCCCAGCGGGAGCAGACTACGAGCAGTACTTC; CDR3 protein: CASSPAGADYEQYF
D gene: TRBD2; J gene: TRBJ2-3; V gene: TRBV5-1; clone size: once; CDR3 DNA: TGCGCCAGCAGGCGACGGGAGGGCCACAGTACAGATACGCAGTATTTT; CDR3 protein: CASRRREGHSTDTQYF
D gene: NA; J gene: TRBJ2-1; V gene: TRBV21-1; clone size: NA; CDR3 DNA: TGTGCCAGCAGCAAAGCAGGTGGATTTCTCCAGTGCTCCTACAATGAGCAGTTCTTC; CDR3 protein: CASSKAGGFLQCSYNEQFF
D gene: NA; J gene: TRBJ2-3; V gene: TRBV7-9; clone size: NA; CDR3 DNA: TGTGCCAGCAGCTCGAGGGGCGGGATGCGGACAGATACGCAGTATTTT; CDR3 protein: CASSSRGGMRTDTQYF
D gene: TRBD1; J gene: TRBJ1-1; V gene: TRBV6-4; clone size: NA; CDR3 DNA: TGTGCCAGCATTCGACAGGGAGTCCCTGAAGCTTTCTTT; CDR3 protein: CASIRQGVPEAFF
D gene: TRBD2; J gene: TRBJ2-1; V gene: TRBV7-2; clone size: NA; CDR3 DNA: TGTGCCAGCAGCTTAAGGCGGGAGGGCGCGTACAATGAGCAGTTCTTC; CDR3 protein: CASSLRREGAYNEQFF
D gene: NA; J gene: TRBJ2-3; V gene: TRBV4-3; clone size: NA; CDR3 DNA: TGCGCCAGCAGCCAAGACACCCGGAGAGATACGCAGTATTTT; CDR3 protein: CASSQDTRRDTQYF
D gene: NA; J gene: TRBJ2-7; V gene: TRBV28; clone size: NA; CDR3 DNA: TGTGCCAGCAGTCGAACGGGTTACGAGCAGTACTTC; CDR3 protein: CASSRTGYEQYF
D gene: TRBD1; J gene: TRBJ1-1; V gene: TRBV6-1; clone size: NA; CDR3 DNA: TGTGCCAGCAGTGGGTGGGACAGGGCGAACACTGAAGCTTTCTTT; CDR3 protein: CASSGWDRANTEAFF
D gene: NA; J gene: TRBJ2-5; V gene: TRBV28; clone size: NA; CDR3 DNA: TGTGCCAGCAGTGCCGGGGGACAAGAGACCCAGTACTTC; CDR3 protein: CASSAGGQETQYF
D gene: TRBD1; J gene: TRBJ1-4; V gene: TRBV4-3; clone size: NA; CDR3 DNA: TGCGCCAGCAGCCAAGGGACAGGGGGTTGGGAAAAACTGTTTTTT; CDR3 protein: CASSQGTGGWEKLFF
D gene: NA; J gene: TRBJ2-7; V gene: TRBV6-1; clone size: once; CDR3 DNA: TGTGCCAGCAGATTCGGGGGGCTCTACGAGCAGTACTTC; CDR3 protein: CASRFGGLYEQYF
D gene: NA; J gene: TRBJ2-1; V gene: TRBV11-2; clone size: NA; CDR3 DNA: TGTGCCAGCCGTTTCGACCGGAGCTACGGTGAGCAGTTCTTC; CDR3 protein: CASRFDRSYGEQFF
D gene: TRBD2; J gene: TRBJ2-1; V gene: TRBV27; clone size: NA; CDR3 DNA: TGTGCCAGCAGTTTCGAGGGACTAGCGGGTCAAGAGCAGTTCTTC; CDR3 protein: CASSFEGLAGQEQFF
D gene: TRBD1; J gene: TRBJ2-1; V gene: TRBV5-8; clone size: NA; CDR3 DNA: TGTGCCAGCAGCTTAAAACAAAGAACAGGGGGCCAGTCCTACAATGAGCAGTTCTTC; CDR3 protein: CASSLKQRTGGQSYNEQFF
D gene: NA; J gene: TRBJ2-6; V gene: TRBV7-3; clone size: NA; CDR3 DNA: TGTGCCAGCAGCCCCCAAGCAGGGAGAGGGGCCAACGTCCTGACTTTC; CDR3 protein: CASSPQAGRGANVLTF
D gene: NA; J gene: TRBJ2-7; V gene: TRBV7-2; clone size: once; CDR3 DNA: TGTGCCAGCAGTCCCGGGCCAGGCTCCTACGAGCAGTACTTC; CDR3 protein: CASSPGPGSYEQYF
D gene: TRBD2; J gene: TRBJ2-2; V gene: TRBV7-2; clone size: once; CDR3 DNA: TGTGCCAGCAGCCCACGAGCTAGCGGAAACACCGGGGAGCTGTTTTTT; CDR3 protein: CASSPRASGNTGELFF
D gene: TRBD1; J gene: TRBJ2-1; V gene: TRBV27; clone size: NA; CDR3 DNA: TGTGCCAGCAGTTGGACAGGGTCGCGCGAGCAGTTCTTC; CDR3 protein: CASSWTGSREQFF
D gene: NA; J gene: TRBJ2-2; V gene: TRBV7-9; clone size: few; CDR3 DNA: TGTGCCAGCAGCCCACGGACAATCGGGGAGCTGTTTTTT; CDR3 protein: CASSPRTIGELFF
D gene: NA; J gene: TRBJ1-4; V gene: TRBV7-3; clone size: NA; CDR3 DNA: TGTGCCAGCAGCTTAACGGGGCCAGGGGTGGCCAATGAAAAACTGTTTTTT; CDR3 protein: CASSLTGPGVANEKLFF
D gene: NA; J gene: TRBJ2-5; V gene: TRBV6-5; clone size: NA; CDR3 DNA: TGTGCCAGCAGTTACTCGGGCGAGACCCAGTACTTC; CDR3 protein: CASSYSGETQYF
D gene: NA; J gene: TRBJ2-5; V gene: TRBV7-6; clone size: NA; CDR3 DNA: TGTGCCAGCAGCCTAACCGACGGTGAGACCCAGTACTTC; CDR3 protein: CASSLTDGETQYF
D gene: TRBD1; J gene: TRBJ2-7; V gene: TRBV7-8; clone size: NA; CDR3 DNA: TGTGCCAGCAGCTTGGGACAGGGTTACTACGAGCAGTACTTC; CDR3 protein: CASSLGQGYYEQYF
D gene: NA; J gene: TRBJ2-7; V gene: TRBV27; clone size: NA; CDR3 DNA: TGTGCCAGCAGTGCCAAGGACTATACGGAGCAGTACTTC; CDR3 protein: CASSAKDYTEQYF
D gene: TRBD2; J gene: TRBJ2-5; V gene: TRBV28; clone size: NA; CDR3 DNA: TGTGCCAGCAGTCCCTTAGGACTAGCGAAGGCGGAGACCCAGTACTTC; CDR3 protein: CASSPLGLAKAETQYF
D gene: TRBD1; J gene: TRBJ1-5; V gene: TRBV7-7; clone size: NA; CDR3 DNA: TGTGCCAGCAGCTTAGACAGGGGACATCAGCCCCAGCATTTT; CDR3 protein: CASSLDRGHQPQHF
D gene: NA; J gene: TRBJ2-4; V gene: TRBV27; clone size: NA; CDR3 DNA: TGTGCCAGCAGTTTCGACGGGTTCCAAAACATTCAGTACTTC; CDR3 protein: CASSFDGFQNIQYF
D gene: NA; J gene: TRBJ1-1; V gene: TRBV19; clone size: NA; CDR3 DNA: TGTGCCAGTAGTATAGACAGGGGGAACACTGAAGCTTTCTTT; CDR3 protein: CASSIDRGNTEAFF
D gene: NA; J gene: TRBJ2-3; V gene: TRBV7-2; clone size: NA; CDR3 DNA: TGTGCCAGCAGGAGACCGGGGCAAGGAGATACGCAGTATTTT; CDR3 protein: CASRRPGQGDTQYF
D gene: TRBD1; J gene: TRBJ2-7; V gene: TRBV6-5; clone size: NA; CDR3 DNA: TGTGCCAGCAGGTGGGACAGGGGAGGTAGGGAGCAGTACTTC; CDR3 protein: CASRWDRGGREQYF
D gene: NA; J gene: TRBJ2-1; V gene: TRBV21-1; clone size: NA; CDR3 DNA: TGTGCCAGCGGCGGAGGGCGCGGGGGTAGACCCTACAATGAGCAGTTCTTC; CDR3 protein: CASGGGRGGRPYNEQFF
D gene: NA; J gene: TRBJ2-1; V gene: TRBV11-3; clone size: NA; CDR3 DNA: TGTGCCAGCAGCTTAGGGGGGTCCGGGAAGTACAATGAGCAGTTCTTC; CDR3 protein: CASSLGGSGKYNEQFF
D gene: TRBD2; J gene: TRBJ2-3; V gene: TRBV7-3; clone size: NA; CDR3 DNA: TGTGCCAGCAGCTTAACCCTAGCGGGAGGGATCACAGATACGCAGTATTTT; CDR3 protein: CASSLTLAGGITDTQYF
D gene: TRBD2; J gene: TRBJ2-7; V gene: TRBV10-3; clone size: NA; CDR3 DNA: TGTGCCATCAGGCCGACTAGCGGGGCCCTTTACGAGCAGTACTTC; CDR3 protein: CAIRPTSGALYEQYF
D gene: NA; J gene: TRBJ2-7; V gene: TRBV6-5; clone size: NA; CDR3 DNA: TGTGCCAGCAGTTCGTACGGGGGAGAGCAGTACTTC; CDR3 protein: CASSSYGGEQYF
D gene: NA; J gene: TRBJ2-2; V gene: TRBV13; clone size: NA; CDR3 DNA: TGTGCCAGCAGCTTACGGGGAAACACCGGGGAGCTGTTTTTT; CDR3 protein: CASSLRGNTGELFF
D gene: NA; J gene: TRBJ2-7; V gene: TRBV28; clone size: NA; CDR3 DNA: TGTGCCAGCAGTTTATTGGGAAACTCGTACTTC; CDR3 protein: CASSLLGNSYF
D gene: NA; J gene: TRBJ1-1; V gene: TRBV6-5; clone size: NA; CDR3 DNA: TGTGCCAGCAGTTCTTGGAGGCGGACTGAAGCTTTCTTT; CDR3 protein: CASSSWRRTEAFF
D gene: NA; J gene: TRBJ2-7; V gene: TRBV5-6; clone size: NA; CDR3 DNA: TGTGCCAGCAGCTCAGGGGCCATCTCCTACGAGCAGTACTTC; CDR3 protein: CASSSGAISYEQYF
D gene: NA; J gene: TRBJ1-5; V gene: TRBV6-1; clone size: few; CDR3 DNA: TGTGCCAGCAGTGTTCAGGGTTCGGGACAGCCCCAGCATTTT; CDR3 protein: CASSVQGSGQPQHF
D gene: NA; J gene: TRBJ2-6; V gene: TRBV7-2; clone size: NA; CDR3 DNA: TGTGCCAGCAGTTTAGGGGCTGCTGGGGCCAACGTCCTGACTTTC; CDR3 protein: CASSLGAAGANVLTF
D gene: NA; J gene: TRBJ1-2; V gene: TRBV5-4; clone size: NA; CDR3 DNA: TGTGCCAGCAGCTTTAGTCGAACACAGACCTTC; CDR3 protein: CASSFSRTQTF
D gene: TRBD2; J gene: TRBJ2-6; V gene: TRBV28; clone size: NA; CDR3 DNA: TGTGCCAGCGGCGGGGGACGGTCCTCTGGGGCCAACGTCCTGACTTTC; CDR3 protein: CASGGGRSSGANVLTF